These 30 T cell receptor beta chains originate from one sample sequenced in a study of beta chain features in type 1 diabetes. Findings of the study overall: People with Type 1 diabetes carried modestly yet significantly shorter TCRB CDR3s in all four CD4+ subsets.

Expressed TCRB transcripts were sequenced, since all the RNA that had been isolated was reverse transcribed. Libraries were prepared by immunoSEQ multiplex PCR; TCRdb keeps only in-frame clonotypes and omits some of them. Among fewer than 30,000 clones listed, around 54% were seen once. Their specific antigens are unknown. Sample: Tregs from blood. The receptors come from a woman aged 18-29 years with type 1 diabetes.

The chain uses TRBV4-3 and TRBJ2-3, with TRBD1 matching 8 bases. The length of the CDR3 is 16 residues. The V gene's germline CDR1 is LGHNA and CDR2 YSLEER. V lost 4 bases to trimming and J lost 4 bases; unmatched junction nucleotides: 10. CDR3 nucleotides: TGCGCCAGCAGCCTAAATCCGGACAGGGCTCCAGATACGCAGTATTTT. It is translated as CASSLNPDRAPDTQYF.

The chain is built from TRBV7-9 and TRBJ2-1; 13 positions agree with TRBD2. Germline V gene data show CDR1 as SEHNR and CDR2 as FQNEAQ (reference sequence). Trimming removed 3 bases from V and 7 bases from J; junction bases left unmatched: 6. This CDR3 region has 16 residues. CDR3 region: CASSLGGLAGRNEQFF. DNA for the CDR3: TGTGCCAGCAGCTTGGGGGGACTAGCGGGAAGAAATGAGCAGTTCTTC.

For this clone: The same CDR3 can be traced to other DNA sequences in this sample. V gene TRBV7-2 combines with J gene TRBJ1-1; possible D gene TRBD1, 5 bases. The CDR3 extends over 13 amino acids. Germline CDR1 SGHTA, CDR2 FQGNSA. V lost 5 bases and J 1 base, leaving 8 bases between the germline ends. The CDR3 nucleotides read TGTGCCAGCAGCCTCGGACAGAACACTGAAGCTTTCTTT. Amino acid sequence: CASSLGQNTEAFF.

This chain connects TRBV28 to TRBJ1-5; a possible D gene is TRBD1 (5 bases). The length of the CDR3 is 16 residues. V was clipped by 3 bases and J by 6 bases, with 18 bases between them. Germline V CDR1 and CDR2: MDHEN, SYDVKM. CDR3 loop: CASSFPTTMGGQPQHF. CDR3 nucleotides: TGTGCCAGCAGTTTCCCCACTACCATGGGGGGTCAGCCCCAGCATTTT.

The chain joins TRBV2 to TRBJ2-1; tentatively, D is TRBD1 (5 bases). The CDR3 sequence is 13 residues long. V was cut by 5 bases and J by 9 bases, with 14 bases left in between. Germline-derived CDR1 and CDR2 are SNHLY and FYNNEI. The CDR3 region is CASSLGAWGEQFF. The CDR3 nucleotides are TGTGCCAGCAGTCTTGGGGCCTGGGGTGAGCAGTTCTTC.

The chain is built from TRBV28 and TRBJ2-3; 7 bases line up with TRBD1. The CDR3 spans 16 residues. Germline CDR1 reads MDHEN; CDR2 reads SYDVKM. The J segment lost 2 bases and the V segment lost 3 bases, leaving 8 bases of the junction unmatched. As DNA, the CDR3 is TGTGCCAGCAGTTTTCTCCGGGACAGCCCCACAGATACGCAGTATTTT. Protein sequence: CASSFLRDSPTDTQYF. The entire variable domain, with the rest obtained from reference TRBV28 and TRBJ2-3, is as follows: DVKVTQSSRYLVKRTGEKVFLECVQDMDHENMFWYRQDPGLGLRLIYFSYDVKMKEKGDIPEGYSVSREKKERFSLILESASTNQTSMYLCASSFLRDSPTDTQYFGPGTRLTVL.

There are a few counts of this clone. CDR3 loop: CASSLRSLAGDGQYF. In DNA form, the CDR3 reads TGTGCCAGCAGCTTACGATCTCTAGCGGGAGACGGGCAGTACTTC. The chain couples TRBV11-2 to TRBJ2-7; 10 positions agree with TRBD2. This CDR3 is built from 15 residues. From germline, CDR1 is SGHAT and CDR2 FQNNGV. The junction had 10 bases not matched to a gene; V was cut back by 2 bases and J by 9 bases. Supplemented by reference TRBV11-2 and TRBJ2-7, the full variable domain reads EAGVAQSPRYKIIEKRQSVAFWCNPISGHATLYWYQQILGQGPKLLIQFQNNGVVDDSQLPKDRFSAERLKGVDSTLKIQPAKLEDSAVYLCASSLRSLAGDGQYFGPGTRLTVT.

The chain links TRBV4-3 to TRBJ2-2; D might be TRBD2 (7 bases). The CDR3 loop spans 14 amino acids. Trimming pared 0 bases from V and 8 bases from J, leaving 10 bases between. From germline, CDR1 is LGHNA and CDR2 YSLEER. CDR3 bases: TGCGCCAGCAGCCAAGATAGGGGGGGAGGGGAGCTGTTTTTT. This sequence encodes CASSQDRGGGELFF.

V usage is TRBV7-2 and J usage is TRBJ2-2; possible D gene TRBD2, 5 bases. CDR1 and CDR2 from the germline V gene are SGHTA and FQGNSA. V was pared by 5 bases and J by 7 bases, with 11 bases between. This CDR3 region has 13 residues. CDR3 in DNA: TGTGCCAGCAGCCCGGGGAGCAGCGGGGAGCTGTTTTTT. Translated: CASSPGSSGELFF.

J is TRBJ2-5 and V is TRBV7-9, with 15 bases lining up with TRBD2. CDR3 length: 13 residues. V gave up 4 bases and J gave up 14 bases; unmatched junction bases: 5. The germline V gene encodes CDR1 SEHNR and CDR2 FQNEAQ (reference sequence). The CDR3 region has the DNA TGTGCCAGCAGCTCGGGACTAGCGGGAGGCAGTTACTTC. Translated, it gives CASSSGLAGGSYF. The full variable domain, rest sourced from reference TRBV7-9 and TRBJ2-5, is DTGVSQNPRHKITKRGQNVTFRCDPISEHNRLYWYRQTLGQGPEFLTYFQNEAQLEKSRLLSDRFSAERPKGSFSTLEIQRTEQGDSAMYLCASSSGLAGGSYFGPGTRLLVL.

This clone has only a few counts. The sample holds other DNA sequences that translate to the same CDR3. This chain uses TRBV7-8 with TRBJ2-7; maybe TRBD2 (5 bases). Trimming cost V 1 base and J 0 bases, with 7 bases left between them. The CDR3 consists of 14 residues. From germline, CDR1 is SGHVS and CDR2 FQNEAQ. CDR3 in DNA: TGTGCCAGCAGCTTAGGGGGAGTCTCCTACGAGCAGTACGTC. Protein sequence: CASSLGGVSYEQYV.

The chain carries TRBV28 and TRBJ1-1; no clear D. The V end lost 3 bases, the J end lost 4 bases, and 6 bases lay between the germline ends. This CDR3 is built from 12 residues. Germline loops: CDR1 MDHEN, CDR2 SYDVKM. The CDR3 DNA follows: TGTGCCAGCAGTTTCCCGGGCACTGAAGCTTTCTTT. Protein sequence: CASSFPGTEAFF.

The V and J genes are TRBV11-2 and TRBJ1-1; no firm D call. V lost 0 bases, J lost 9 bases, and 11 bases lay in between. Germline V gives CDR1 SGHAT, CDR2 FQNNGV. This CDR3 is built from 13 residues. CDR3 in DNA: TGTGCCAGCAGCTTAGACCTACAGTCCCAAGCTTTCTTT. It yields the protein CASSLDLQSQAFF.

V and J are TRBV28 and TRBJ1-2; 10 bases align to TRBD1. The ends lost 2 bases at V and 5 bases at J; junction bases unmatched: 8. This CDR3 is built from 16 residues. Germline CDR1 and CDR2: MDHEN and SYDVKM. The CDR3 reads CASSLAGTGVVYGYTF. CDR3 bases: TGTGCCAGCAGTTTAGCCGGGACAGGGGTCGTGTATGGCTACACCTTC.

The CDR3 loop reads CAWRGFGQGMEKLFF. The DNA for the CDR3 is TGTGCCTGGAGAGGATTTGGACAGGGAATGGAAAAACTGTTTTTT. The V gene is TRBV30, the J gene TRBJ1-4; 8 bases match TRBD1. Trimming at V came to 3 bases and at J to 8 bases, leaving 11 bases not matched to a gene. The CDR3 covers 15 residues. Germline loops: CDR1 GTSNPN, CDR2 SVGIG (reference sequence).

This clone was detected once. The chain has TRBV5-5 and TRBJ2-1; TRBD2 might be the D (5 bases). V was cut by 3 bases and J by 1 base, with 8 bases left in between. Germline V gives CDR1 SGHKS, CDR2 YYEKEE (reference sequence). The CDR3 runs 14 residues. The DNA of the CDR3 is TGTGCCAGCAGCTCACTAGGATCCTACAATGAGCAGTTCTTC. Translating gives CASSSLGSYNEQFF. The full variable domain, in which reference TRBV5-5 and TRBJ2-1 provide the parts outside the CDR3, is DAGVTQSPTHLIKTRGQQVTLRCSPISGHKSVSWYQQVLGQGPQFIFQYYEKEERGRGNFPDRFSARQFPNYSSELNVNALLLGDSALYLCASSSLGSYNEQFFGPGTRLTVL.

In its sample, this clone was seen a few times. The gene calls are TRBV28 and TRBJ2-3; TRBD1 agrees at 8 bases. Germline CDR1 MDHEN, CDR2 SYDVKM. V trimming: 5 bases; J trimming: 6 bases; junction bases outside the gene matches: 7. The CDR3 covers 14 residues. In nucleotides, the CDR3 is TGTGCCAGCAGTACTACAGGGGGAAAGGATACGCAGTATTTT. It encodes CASSTTGGKDTQYF.

CDR3 in amino acids: CASGVAGGNTQYF. The CDR3 nucleotides are TGTGCCAGCGGGGTAGCGGGCGGAAATACGCAGTATTTT. V usage is TRBV7-2 and J usage is TRBJ2-3; TRBD2 matches at 7 bases. V shed 8 bases and J 7 bases; nucleotides not matched to a gene: 9. This CDR3 region has 13 residues. Germline CDR1 and CDR2: SGHTA and FQGNSA.

The rearrangement uses TRBV30 and TRBJ2-7; 8 bases match TRBD2. The CDR3 has 16 residues. Germline CDR1 and CDR2: GTSNPN and SVGIG (reference sequence). V was clipped by 2 bases and J by 8 bases; unmatched bases: 17. The CDR3 nucleotides are TGTGCCTGGAGTACACGCCGGGAGGGGAAGCGAGGCAAGCAGTACTTC. Translation: CAWSTRREGKRGKQYF.

This chain uses TRBV6-6 with TRBJ1-6, with D perhaps TRBD1 (5 bases). The CDR3 sequence is 15 residues long. The ends were cut back, 2 bases at V and 9 bases at J, with 14 bases in the middle. Germline CDR1 and CDR2: MNHNY and SVGAGI (reference sequence). The CDR3 sequence: CASSYPVREGSPLHF. The CDR3 DNA reads TGTGCCAGCAGTTACCCGGTCAGGGAGGGTTCACCCCTCCACTTT.

This sequence joins TRBV7-8 and TRBJ2-3; D gene unclear. Germline CDR1 and CDR2: SGHVS and FQNEAQ. The CDR3 is made up of 14 amino acids. The germline V and J ends were trimmed by 1 base and 6 bases, with 11 bases remaining between them. CDR3 DNA: TGTGCCAGCAGCTTAGGAGGAGCGACTGATACGCAGTATTTT. This codes for CASSLGGATDTQYF.

This CDR3 is CASSPGTGETYEQYV. CDR3 coding DNA: TGTGCCAGCAGCCCCGGGACAGGGGAAACCTACGAGCAGTACGTC. The chain links TRBV11-3 to TRBJ2-7, with 10 bases lining up with TRBD1. The CDR3 covers 15 residues. Germline trimming cut 5 bases from V and 2 bases from J; bases unmatched to any gene: 6. Germline loops: CDR1 SGHNT, CDR2 YENEEA.

The V gene is TRBV29-1, the J gene TRBJ2-4; 10 bases agree with TRBD2. Germline values: CDR1 SQVTM, CDR2 ANQGSEA. The CDR3 has 15 residues. V trimming: 2 bases; J trimming: 0 bases; junction bases outside the gene matches: 1. CDR3 residues: CSVERLAGAKNIQYF. The CDR3 DNA reads TGCAGCGTTGAAAGACTAGCGGGAGCCAAAAACATTCAGTACTTC.

The V call is TRBV12-5, the J call TRBJ1-5; 10 positions agree with TRBD1. Germline V gene lookup returns CDR1 LGHNT and CDR2 FRNRAP. With V trimmed by 1 base and J by 8 bases, 2 bases remained unmatched. This CDR3 contains 14 residues. The CDR3 DNA sequence: TGTGCTAGTGGTTTGGGACAGGGGGCCAAGCCCCAGCATTTT. It codes for CASGLGQGAKPQHF.

The chain combines TRBV6-5 with TRBJ2-1; TRBD1 matches 7 bases. With V trimmed by 6 bases and J by 5 bases, 10 bases remained unmatched. The V gene's germline CDR1 is MNHEY and CDR2 SVGAGI. The CDR3 sequence is 15 residues long. Here the CDR3 DNA reads TGTGCCAGCAGGTCGAAGGGGGCCGGCGACAATGAGCAGTTCTTC. Translation: CASRSKGAGDNEQFF.

The genes are TRBV11-2 and TRBJ1-1; TRBD1 is a possible D gene (5 bases). Per germline, CDR1 SGHAT and CDR2 FQNNGV. Trimming took 4 bases from V and 0 from J, leaving 9 bases between them. The CDR3 runs to 14 residues. DNA for the CDR3: TGTGCCAGCAGCTCGACAGACATGAACACTGAAGCTTTCTTT. Encoded protein: CASSSTDMNTEAFF.

V is TRBV28 and J is TRBJ2-7, with no clear D. Germline V gene data show CDR1 as MDHEN and CDR2 as SYDVKM. CDR3 length: 12 residues. V was pared by 2 bases and J by 5 bases, with 7 bases between. CDR3 nucleotide sequence: TGTGCCAGCAGTTTAAACAACCACGAGCAGTACTTC. Protein product: CASSLNNHEQYF. Full variable domain (outside the CDR3, taken from reference TRBV28 and TRBJ2-7): DVKVTQSSRYLVKRTGEKVFLECVQDMDHENMFWYRQDPGLGLRLIYFSYDVKMKEKGDIPEGYSVSREKKERFSLILESASTNQTSMYLCASSLNNHEQYFGPGTRLTVT.

The chain has TRBV19 and TRBJ2-7; TRBD2 agrees at 8 bases. With 3 bases clipped from V and 0 bases from J, the junction kept 4 bases outside the gene matches. Germline assignment: CDR1 LNHDA and CDR2 SQIVND (reference sequence). CDR3 length equals 15 residues. CDR3 nucleotides: TGTGCCAGTAGTATGGCCGGGACTAGCTCCTACGAGCAGTACTTC. Its translation is CASSMAGTSSYEQYF.

This chain joins TRBV5-4 and TRBJ2-1, with D perhaps TRBD2 (6 bases). V gave up 5 bases and J gave up 0 bases, with 15 bases separating them. This CDR3 is 16 amino acids long. Germline CDR1 SGHNT, CDR2 YYREEE (reference sequence). This chain's CDR3 is CASSSGGDLSYNEQFF. As DNA, the CDR3 is TGTGCCAGCAGTTCCGGGGGAGACCTCTCCTACAATGAGCAGTTCTTC. Together with reference TRBV5-4 and TRBJ2-1, the CDR3 gives the full variable domain: ETGVTQSPTHLIKTRGQQVTLRCSSQSGHNTVSWYQQALGQGPQFIFQYYREEENGRGNFPPRFSGLQFPNYSSELNVNALELDDSALYLCASSSGGDLSYNEQFFGPGTRLTVL.

V gene TRBV15 combines with J gene TRBJ1-1, with no clear D. This CDR3 spans 14 amino acids. Germline CDR1 reads LNHNV; CDR2 reads YYDKDF (reference sequence). Trimming removed 0 bases at V and 4 bases at J, with 9 bases between. The CDR3: CATSREMASTEAFF. CDR3 sequence (DNA): TGTGCCACCAGCAGAGAAATGGCCAGCACTGAAGCTTTCTTT.